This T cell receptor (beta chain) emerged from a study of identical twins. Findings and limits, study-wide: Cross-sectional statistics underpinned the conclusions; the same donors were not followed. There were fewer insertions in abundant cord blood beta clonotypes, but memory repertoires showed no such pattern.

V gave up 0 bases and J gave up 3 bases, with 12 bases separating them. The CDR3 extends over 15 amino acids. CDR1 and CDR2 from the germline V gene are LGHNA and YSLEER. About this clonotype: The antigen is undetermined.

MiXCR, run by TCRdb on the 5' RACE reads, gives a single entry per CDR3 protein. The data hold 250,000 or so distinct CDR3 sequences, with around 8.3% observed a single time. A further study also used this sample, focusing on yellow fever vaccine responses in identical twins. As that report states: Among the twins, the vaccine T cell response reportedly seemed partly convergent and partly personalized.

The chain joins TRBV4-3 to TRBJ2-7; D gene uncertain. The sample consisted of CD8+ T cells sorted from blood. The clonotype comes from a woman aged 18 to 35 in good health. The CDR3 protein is CASSQDLRPLYEQYF. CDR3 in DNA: TGCGCCAGCAGCCAAGATTTGAGACCACTCTACGAGCAGTACTTC.